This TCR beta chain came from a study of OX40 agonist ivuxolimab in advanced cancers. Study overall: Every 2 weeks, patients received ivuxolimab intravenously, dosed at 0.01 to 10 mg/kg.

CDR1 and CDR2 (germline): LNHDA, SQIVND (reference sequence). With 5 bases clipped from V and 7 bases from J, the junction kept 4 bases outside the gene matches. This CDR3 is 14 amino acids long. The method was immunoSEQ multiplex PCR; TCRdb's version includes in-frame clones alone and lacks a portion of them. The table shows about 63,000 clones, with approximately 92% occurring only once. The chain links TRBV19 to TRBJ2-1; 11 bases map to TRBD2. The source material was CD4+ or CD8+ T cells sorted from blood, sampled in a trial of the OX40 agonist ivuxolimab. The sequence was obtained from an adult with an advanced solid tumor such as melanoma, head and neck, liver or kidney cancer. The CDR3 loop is CASSLAGGRNEQFF. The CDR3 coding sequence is TGTGCCAGTAGTTTAGCGGGGGGGAGAAATGAGCAGTTCTTC.